This TCR beta chain stems from a study of T cells in Graves' hyperthyroidism and ophthalmopathy. Uncontrolled infections, other autoimmune diseases, pregnancy or lactation led to exclusion of patients. Orbital computed tomography and thyroid ultrasound, together with serum TRAb and thyroxine and clinical symptoms, were used for diagnoses. Isolation of PBMCs was performed on 8 to 10 ml fresh peripheral blood. The CDR3 consists of 13 residues. V was trimmed by 3 bases and J by 5 bases, leaving 10 bases between them. Amplified TCR beta CDR3 regions came from RNA transcripts. The HTBI primer set drove a first-round RT-PCR of the TCR CDR3. TCRdb independently ran MiXCR on the multiplex PCR reads; one entry per CDR3 protein. Here the sample spans about 550,000 distinct CDR3 sequences, around 21% being singletons. This clonotype was seen many times.

Specimen: blood. The TCR was taken from a man between 18 and 35 years old with Graves' hyperthyroidism. The chain combines TRBV12-3 or TRBV12-4 with TRBJ2-5, with D possibly being TRBD1 or TRBD2 (6 bases each). CDR3 loop: CASSFRGAETQYF. DNA of the CDR3: TGTGCCAGCAGTTTTAGGGGGGCCGAGACCCAGTACTTC.